This record looks at one TCR beta chain sequence and its context. This clonotype was found once. The antigen it binds to is not known. Base qualities are not recorded, but no much larger clone differs from it by a single base. One read yields weak evidence. Via the germline V gene, CDR1 is SGHRS and CDR2 YFSETQ. Including cysteine and phenylalanine, the CDR3 has 14 amino acids. The only DNA kept is the CDR3, 42 bases in frame from the first base. V is cut by 9 bases and J by 5 bases, and the space between the germline ends is 21 bases. This sample was taken from a study of response to subunit inactivated influenza vaccine (dated by TCRdb to between 2018 and 2020). Some background on the complete study: To follow how T cells responded to a trivalent subunit inactivated influenza vaccine, the researchers relied on deep quantitative profiling of the T cell receptor repertoire. Overall study results and their limits: According to the authors, only a limited number of new T cells may be recruited by each seasonal influenza vaccination.

The library was produced with RT-PCR. Data came from an Illumina HiSeq 2500. The raw public data were reprocessed by TCRdb itself: fastp quality trimming at Q25, MiXCR clonotype calling, in-frame beta chains only. Every CDR3 protein is listed once, alongside the most common genes and DNA of its rows. The sample yields just under 250,000 distinct CDR3 sequences; 12% were counted once. Together, the top ten hold approximately 8.3% of the sample. The receptor's source is a man aged 45-60 years who received an inactivated influenza vaccine. Donor details come from another sample of the same person, matched by shared clones. This sequence uses TRBV5-1 and TRBJ2-7; the D gene could be TRBD1 or TRBD2, each one agreeing over 5 bases. This specimen consisted of non-naive T cells sorted from PBMCs, obtained around two weeks before vaccination. The sample's cell subset or site label is to be understood as: memory T cell fraction. The bases read TGCGCCACCTCAACGGGGCAGACCGTCCACGAGCAGTACTTC. This gives the protein CATSTGQTVHEQYF.